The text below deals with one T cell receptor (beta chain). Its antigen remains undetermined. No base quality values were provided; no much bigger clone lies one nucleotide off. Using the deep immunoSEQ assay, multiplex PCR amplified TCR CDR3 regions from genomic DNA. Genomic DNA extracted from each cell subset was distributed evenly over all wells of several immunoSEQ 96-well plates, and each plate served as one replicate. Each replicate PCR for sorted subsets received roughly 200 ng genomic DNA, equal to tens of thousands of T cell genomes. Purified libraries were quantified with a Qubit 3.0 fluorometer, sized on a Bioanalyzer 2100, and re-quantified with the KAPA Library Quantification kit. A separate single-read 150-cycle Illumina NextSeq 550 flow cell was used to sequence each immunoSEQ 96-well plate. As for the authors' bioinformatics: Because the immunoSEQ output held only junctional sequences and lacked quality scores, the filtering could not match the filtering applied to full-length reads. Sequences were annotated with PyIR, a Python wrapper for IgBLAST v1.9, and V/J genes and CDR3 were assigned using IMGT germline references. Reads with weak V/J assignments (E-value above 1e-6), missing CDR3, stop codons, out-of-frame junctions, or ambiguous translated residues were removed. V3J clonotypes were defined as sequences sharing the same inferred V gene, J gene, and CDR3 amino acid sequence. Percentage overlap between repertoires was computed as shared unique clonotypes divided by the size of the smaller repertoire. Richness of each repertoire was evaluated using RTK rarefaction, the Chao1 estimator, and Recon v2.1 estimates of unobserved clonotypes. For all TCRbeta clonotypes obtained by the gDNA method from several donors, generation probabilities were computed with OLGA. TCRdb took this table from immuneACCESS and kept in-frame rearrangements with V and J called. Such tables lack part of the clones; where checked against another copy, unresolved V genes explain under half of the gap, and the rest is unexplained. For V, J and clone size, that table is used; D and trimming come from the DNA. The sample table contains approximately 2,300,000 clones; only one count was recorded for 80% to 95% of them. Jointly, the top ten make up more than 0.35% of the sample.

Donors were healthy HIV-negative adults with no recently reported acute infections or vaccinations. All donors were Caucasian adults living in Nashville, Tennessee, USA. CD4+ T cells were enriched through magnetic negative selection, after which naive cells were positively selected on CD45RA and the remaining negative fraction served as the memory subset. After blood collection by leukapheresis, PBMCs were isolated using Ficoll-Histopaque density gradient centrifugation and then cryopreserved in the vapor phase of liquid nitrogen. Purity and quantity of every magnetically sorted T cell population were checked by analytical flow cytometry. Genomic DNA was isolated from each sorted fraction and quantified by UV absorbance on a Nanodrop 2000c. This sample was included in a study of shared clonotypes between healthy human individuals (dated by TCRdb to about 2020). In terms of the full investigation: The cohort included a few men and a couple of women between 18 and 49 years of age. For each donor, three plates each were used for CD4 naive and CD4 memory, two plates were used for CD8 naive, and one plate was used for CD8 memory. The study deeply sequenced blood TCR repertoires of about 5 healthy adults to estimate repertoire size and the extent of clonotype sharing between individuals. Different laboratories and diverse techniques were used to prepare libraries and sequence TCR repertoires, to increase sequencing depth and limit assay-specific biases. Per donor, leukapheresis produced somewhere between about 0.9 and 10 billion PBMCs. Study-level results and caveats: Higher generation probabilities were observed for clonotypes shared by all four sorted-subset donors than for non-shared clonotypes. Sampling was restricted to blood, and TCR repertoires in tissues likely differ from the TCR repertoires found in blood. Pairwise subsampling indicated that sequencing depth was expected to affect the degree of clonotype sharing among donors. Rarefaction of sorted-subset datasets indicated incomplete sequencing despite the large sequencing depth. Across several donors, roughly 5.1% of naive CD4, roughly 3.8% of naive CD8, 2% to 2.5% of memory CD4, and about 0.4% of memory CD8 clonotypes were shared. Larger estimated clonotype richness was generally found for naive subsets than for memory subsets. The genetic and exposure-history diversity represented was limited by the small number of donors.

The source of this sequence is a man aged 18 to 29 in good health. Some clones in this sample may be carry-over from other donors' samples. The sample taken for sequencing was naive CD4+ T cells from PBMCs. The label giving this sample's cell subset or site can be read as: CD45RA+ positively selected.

In nucleotide form, the sequence is TGTGCCAGCAGCAGAGCCGGGACAGGGGGCTACGAGCAGTACTTC. Protein translation: CASSRAGTGGYEQYF. Here the chain combines TRBV7-8 and TRBJ2-7; 11 bases in the middle match TRBD1. According to the germline V gene, CDR1 reads SGHVS and CDR2 reads FQNEAQ. The CDR3 runs 15 residues from the cysteine to the phenylalanine. Only the CDR3 DNA is retained, 45 bases long and in frame from the first base. V ends up 5 bases short and J 3 bases short, with an unmatched junction base count of 6.